The rows below give T cell receptor beta chains drawn from one sample of a study of PD-1 blockade in classical Hodgkin lymphoma. Only in-frame clones appear in the TCRdb table, and some are missing; sequencing was by immunoSEQ multiplex PCR. Among approximately 99,000 clones listed, roughly 87% were seen once. This sample comprised peripheral blood mononuclear cells (PBMCs), obtained before the second cycle of nivolumab. These receptor sequences come from a human donor with classical Hodgkin lymphoma. The conserved cysteine and the conserved F or W are not part of the CDR3 here. Fields, in order: V gene, J gene, CDR3 protein.

V gene: TRBV10-1
J gene: TRBJ2-1
CDR3 protein: ASSDLSDEQF

V gene: TRBV18
J gene: TRBJ1-5
CDR3 protein: ASSPLARQPDQPQH

V gene: TRBV30
J gene: TRBJ1-5
CDR3 protein: AWATLSNQPQH

V gene: TRBV19
J gene: TRBJ1-1
CDR3 protein: ASSPQPGQHEAF

V gene: TRBV10-3
J gene: TRBJ2-5
CDR3 protein: ASSSWGPQETQY

V gene: TRBV4-3
J gene: TRBJ2-3
CDR3 protein: ASSQDAGGGDTQY

V gene: TRBV6-1
J gene: TRBJ2-1
CDR3 protein: ASSAGGSYNEQF

V gene: TRBV10-1
J gene: TRBJ2-3
CDR3 protein: ASSEDGSDTDTQY

V gene: TRBV5-1
J gene: TRBJ2-7
CDR3 protein: ASSLDPGATYEQY

V gene: TRBV7-2
J gene: TRBJ2-4
CDR3 protein: ASSLASGTVVRVGNIQY

V gene: TRBV19
J gene: TRBJ1-1
CDR3 protein: ASSIGGRGIAEAF

V gene: TRBV6-5
J gene: TRBJ2-1
CDR3 protein: ASSYSMGGIRNEQF

V gene: TRBV19
J gene: TRBJ1-5
CDR3 protein: ASSIGQNSNQPQH

V gene: TRBV28
J gene: TRBJ2-1
CDR3 protein: ASRHDRVSYNEQF

V gene: TRBV18
J gene: TRBJ1-1
CDR3 protein: ASSLTNTEAF

V gene: TRBV5-8
J gene: TRBJ2-2
CDR3 protein: ASSFYSGMGTGELF

V gene: TRBV6-5
J gene: TRBJ1-5
CDR3 protein: ASSYGDDRPQH

V gene: TRBV30
J gene: TRBJ1-2
CDR3 protein: AWAPEGVNYGYT

V gene: TRBV28
J gene: TRBJ2-3
CDR3 protein: ASSFLRIRTRGTDTQY

V gene: TRBV7-6
J gene: TRBJ2-1
CDR3 protein: ASSSRDTYNEQF

V gene: TRBV7-2
J gene: TRBJ1-4
CDR3 protein: ASSKDGTGVWGLF

V gene: TRBV7-2
J gene: TRBJ1-5
CDR3 protein: ASRTQGNSNQPQH

V gene: TRBV7-9
J gene: TRBJ2-3
CDR3 protein: ASSLGSSGSRTDTQY

V gene: TRBV7-2
J gene: TRBJ1-2
CDR3 protein: ASSLHRGDYGYT

V gene: TRBV29-1
J gene: TRBJ1-1
CDR3 protein: SVDQNTEAF